These 31 T cell receptor beta chains were sequenced from one sample in a study of blood T cell repertoires in COVID-19. Clones were sequenced by immunoSEQ multiplex PCR, and TCRdb holds only the in-frame ones, with some missing. The data contain about 350,000 clones, around nine tenths of them singletons. Sequences were obtained from peripheral blood. The receptors here all came from a woman aged 70-85 years with COVID-19, enrolled during active disease.

The table lists this clone with a count of one. The V call is TRBV7-9, the J call TRBJ1-2; 9 nucleotides agree with TRBD1. The CDR3 is 15 amino acids. Germline V gives CDR1 SEHNR, CDR2 FQNEAQ (reference sequence). Trimming at V came to 6 bases and at J to 4 bases, leaving 9 bases not matched to a gene. The CDR3 DNA sequence: TGTGCCAGCAGTTATACAGGGGGCGTTAGCTATGGCTACACCTTC. Translating gives CASSYTGGVSYGYTF.

The rearrangement joins TRBV23-1 to TRBJ1-6; no clear D. TRBV23-1 carries the ORF label, with uncertain function. CDR3 length equals 14 residues. Trimming shortened V by 7 bases and J by 7 bases, and 14 bases separated the two germline ends. The CDR3 region has the DNA TGCGCCAGCACCTCGTCGAACAAAAATTCACCCCTCCACTTT. Encoded protein: CASTSSNKNSPLHF.

The chain uses TRBV7-8 and TRBJ1-2, with D tentatively TRBD1 (5 bases). Trimming took 5 bases from V and 6 from J, leaving 10 bases between them. The length of the CDR3 is 12 residues. Germline V gene lookup returns CDR1 SGHVS and CDR2 FQNEAQ. The CDR3 here is CASSLGGDGYTF. CDR3 in DNA: TGTGCCAGCAGCCTTGGGGGGGATGGCTACACCTTC. Supplemented by reference TRBV7-8 and TRBJ1-2, the full variable domain reads GAGVSQSPRYKVAKRGQDVALRCDPISGHVSLFWYQQALGQGPEFLTYFQNEAQLDKSGLPSDRFFAERPEGSVSTLKIQRTQQEDSAVYLCASSLGGDGYTFGSGTRLTVV.

This clone was recorded only once. The chain carries TRBV7-2 and TRBJ2-1; the D gene is possibly TRBD2 (5 bases). This CDR3 is built from 13 residues. The V gene's germline CDR1 is SGHTA and CDR2 FQGNSA. Between the trimmed V and J ends, which lost 5 bases and 6 bases, there was a span of 11 bases. The CDR3 spells CASSPFGSNEQFF. CDR3 in DNA: TGTGCCAGCAGCCCGTTTGGGAGCAATGAGCAGTTCTTC.

The chain has TRBV5-6 and TRBJ1-1, with 10 bases matching TRBD1. The germline V gene has CDR1 SGHDT and CDR2 YYEEEE. This CDR3 is built from 16 residues. Losses at the gene ends were 3 bases for V and 8 bases for J; bases not matched to a gene: 13. The CDR3, as DNA: TGTGCCAGCAGCTGGAGAACGGGACAGGGGACAAGGGAAGCTTTCTTT. It translates to CASSWRTGQGTREAFF.

The chain recombines TRBV5-1 with TRBJ2-3, with 7 bases matching TRBD2. V shed 0 bases, J shed 2 bases, and the junction held 12 bases outside the gene matches. Germline CDR1 and CDR2: SGHRS and YFSETQ. This CDR3 is built from 18 residues. CDR3: CASSLAGLGGLHTDTQYF. The CDR3 nucleotides are TGCGCCAGCAGCTTGGCGGGTCTCGGGGGGTTACACACAGATACGCAGTATTTT. The full variable domain, with the rest looked up from reference TRBV5-1 and TRBJ2-3, is KAGVTQTPRYLIKTRGQQVTLSCSPISGHRSVSWYQQTPGQGLQFLFEYFSETQRNKGNFPGRFSGRQFSNSRSEMNVSTLELGDSALYLCASSLAGLGGLHTDTQYFGPGTRLTVL.

This chain uses TRBV6-1 with TRBJ2-3; TRBD1 agrees at 7 bases. J was trimmed by 3 bases and V by 3 bases; bases with no gene match: 9. The CDR3 extends over 16 amino acids. Germline V gene lookup returns CDR1 MNHNS and CDR2 SASEGT. CDR3 bases: TGTGCCAGCAGTGAGAGGGGGCGCGCAGGTACAGATACGCAGTATTTT. It yields the protein CASSERGRAGTDTQYF.

This rearrangement joins TRBV4-3 to TRBJ1-2, with D perhaps matching TRBD1 (5 bases). The CDR3 is made up of 14 amino acids. The germline V gene encodes CDR1 LGHNA and CDR2 YSLEER. V was shortened by 1 base and J by 6 bases, with 12 bases between the two germline ends. The CDR3 loop is CASSQGPRADGYTF. CDR3 bases: TGCGCCAGCAGCCAAGGGCCCAGGGCGGATGGCTACACCTTC.

The chain joins TRBV24-1 to TRBJ2-3; D is ambiguous. Between the trimmed V and J ends, which lost 5 bases and 4 bases, there was a span of 12 bases. This CDR3 region has 14 residues. Looked up from germline, CDR1 is KGHDR and CDR2 is SFDVKD. The CDR3 sequence is CATSGAGMADTQYF. The DNA of the CDR3 is TGTGCCACCAGTGGGGCAGGTATGGCAGATACGCAGTATTTT.

The V gene is TRBV7-2, the J gene TRBJ2-5; maybe TRBD2 (6 bases). Germline assignment: CDR1 SGHTA and CDR2 FQGNSA. V was clipped by 8 bases and J by 7 bases, with 26 bases between them. The CDR3 spans 16 residues. The CDR3 here is CASGPSGVLSLGTQYF. The CDR3 DNA reads as TGTGCCAGCGGCCCCTCGGGGGTACTTTCCTTGGGGACCCAGTACTTC. Full variable domain (missing parts from reference TRBV7-2 and TRBJ2-5): GAGVSQSPSNKVTEKGKDVELRCDPISGHTALYWYRQSLGQGLEFLIYFQGNSAPDKSGLPSDRFSAERTGGSVSTLTIQRTQQEDSAVYLCASGPSGVLSLGTQYFGPGTRLLVL.

The chain links TRBV6-1 to TRBJ2-7, with D possibly matching TRBD1 (5 bases). Trimming stripped 2 bases from V and 3 bases from J, with 14 bases between. Germline V gene lookup returns CDR1 MNHNS and CDR2 SASEGT. CDR3 length equals 15 residues. This CDR3 reads CASSERRGTVYEQYF. The DNA of the CDR3 is TGTGCCAGCAGTGAACGTAGGGGAACCGTCTACGAGCAGTACTTC.

The chain carries TRBV6-5 and TRBJ2-1, with 7 positions matching TRBD2. Germline values: CDR1 MNHEY, CDR2 SVGAGI. The CDR3 contains 11 residues. V shed 5 bases, J shed 10 bases, and the junction held 2 bases outside the gene matches. CDR3 sequence: CASSRGGEQFF. The CDR3 DNA is TGTGCCAGCAGTCGGGGAGGGGAGCAGTTCTTC.

The J gene is TRBJ1-4, the V gene TRBV11-2, with D tentatively TRBD1 (6 bases). The CDR3 spans 18 residues. Germline V gene sequence: CDR1 SGHAT, CDR2 FQNNGV. The ends were cut back, 6 bases at V and 0 bases at J, with 20 bases in the middle. CDR3: CASRLGQGKGATNEKLFF. The CDR3 DNA is TGTGCCAGCAGGTTGGGGCAGGGGAAAGGGGCAACTAATGAAAAACTGTTTTTT.

J is TRBJ1-6 and V is TRBV28; a weak D match, TRBD1 (6 bases). The CDR3 covers 14 residues. Germline V lookup: CDR1 MDHEN, CDR2 SYDVKM. With 8 bases removed from V and 7 bases from J, the gap between germline ends came to 15 bases. The chain's CDR3 is CASVQGLRNSPLHF. CDR3 in DNA: TGTGCCAGCGTTCAGGGGCTTAGGAATTCACCCCTCCACTTT.

The chain couples TRBV12-5 to TRBJ2-7; 8 nucleotides align to TRBD1. Trimming removed 6 bases from V and 6 bases from J; junction bases left unmatched: 7. The germline V gene has CDR1 LGHNT and CDR2 FRNRAP. The CDR3 is 13 residues long. CDR3 loop: CASGQTDRGEQYF. CDR3 nucleotides: TGTGCTAGTGGACAAACCGACAGGGGCGAGCAGTACTTC.

This clone was seen a single time. The V gene is TRBV7-9, the J gene TRBJ1-1, with D possibly matching TRBD1 (6 bases). The CDR3 covers 14 residues. V was pared by 4 bases and J by 8 bases, with 17 bases between. Germline V lookup: CDR1 SEHNR, CDR2 FQNEAQ (reference sequence). In DNA form, the CDR3 reads TGTGCCAGCAGCTACCTAGGACAGTCTCGAGAAGCTTTCTTT. Translated, it gives CASSYLGQSREAFF.

The chain combines TRBV28 with TRBJ1-5; D might be TRBD1 (5 bases). In germline, CDR1 is MDHEN, CDR2 SYDVKM. The CDR3 has 13 amino acids. Trimming took 7 bases from V and 7 from J, leaving 14 bases between them. CDR3 coding DNA: TGTGCCAGCACGTCGGACACGCGGCAGCCCCAGCATTTT. This encodes CASTSDTRQPQHF.

V is TRBV5-1 and J is TRBJ2-7, with TRBD1 as a possible D gene (6 bases). CDR1 SGHRS and CDR2 YFSETQ come from the germline V gene. V was cut by 0 bases and J by 6 bases, with 10 bases left in between. This CDR3 has 13 residues. The CDR3 is CASSLGQVVEQYF. CDR3 bases: TGCGCCAGCAGCTTGGGACAGGTAGTCGAGCAGTACTTC.

This clone was observed once. V is TRBV10-3 and J is TRBJ2-7; TRBD2 might be the D (6 bases). This CDR3 region has 14 residues. CDR1 and CDR2 (germline): ENHRY, SYGVKD. V dropped 2 bases and J dropped 3 bases, with 11 bases sitting between them. The CDR3 loop is CAISEGDLIYEQYF. CDR3 sequence (DNA): TGTGCCATCAGTGAGGGGGACTTGATCTACGAGCAGTACTTC.

This sequence joins TRBV5-1 and TRBJ1-1, with D possibly matching TRBD1 (5 bases). CDR1 is SGHRS and CDR2 is YFSETQ in the germline V gene. This CDR3 contains 15 residues. V lost 4 bases, J lost 4 bases, and 17 bases lay in between. The CDR3 protein is CASSPAGGGGTEAFF. The CDR3, as DNA: TGCGCCAGCAGCCCGGCTGGGGGAGGAGGCACTGAAGCTTTCTTT.

The chain has TRBV30 and TRBJ2-3, with TRBD1 matching 8 bases. This CDR3 has 16 residues. V shed 0 bases, J shed 5 bases, and the junction held 10 bases outside the gene matches. CDR1 and CDR2 (germline): GTSNPN, SVGIG (reference sequence). CDR3 DNA: TGTGCCTGGAGTGTACCCAGGGGGCCCTCCCGAGATACGCAGTATTTT. Translated: CAWSVPRGPSRDTQYF.

The chain has TRBV5-8 and TRBJ1-3; TRBD1 aligns across 8 bases. The germline V gene encodes CDR1 SGHTS and CDR2 YDEGEE. This CDR3 comprises 16 residues. V was pared by 0 bases and J by 0 bases, with 2 bases of the junction left unmatched. CDR3 protein: CASSLGQGPSGNTIYF. CDR3 sequence (DNA): TGTGCCAGCAGCTTGGGACAGGGGCCCTCTGGAAACACCATATATTTT.

CDR3 amino acids: CASSALAGGAQETQYF. CDR3 DNA sequence: TGTGCCAGCAGCGCCCTAGCGGGGGGCGCCCAAGAGACCCAGTACTTC. The rearrangement links TRBV5-4 to TRBJ2-5; 11 bases are a match to TRBD2. Per germline, CDR1 SGHNT and CDR2 YYREEE (reference sequence). The CDR3 has 16 residues. V was clipped by 4 bases and J by 1 base; unmatched bases: 6.

The chain has TRBV4-3 and TRBJ2-2, with a tentative D call TRBD1 (6 bases). Germline V gene data show CDR1 as LGHNA and CDR2 as YSLEER. This CDR3 is built from 16 residues. V was pared by 0 bases and J by 3 bases, with 11 bases between. CDR3 in amino acids: CASSQDWGRDTGELFF. The CDR3 region has the DNA TGCGCCAGCAGCCAAGATTGGGGGCGAGACACCGGGGAGCTGTTTTTT.

The V call is TRBV6-5, the J call TRBJ1-2; tentative D call: TRBD1 (5 bases). CDR1 is MNHEY and CDR2 is SVGAGI in the germline V gene. This CDR3 has 14 residues. Trimming stripped 7 bases from V and 2 bases from J, with 14 bases between. The CDR3 sequence is CASTRRGENYGYTF. CDR3 sequence (DNA): TGTGCCAGCACGAGGAGGGGCGAGAACTATGGCTACACCTTC.

This chain uses TRBV27 with TRBJ1-1, with D maybe TRBD1 (5 bases). This CDR3 has 13 amino acids. The germline V gene has CDR1 MNHEY and CDR2 SMNVEV (reference sequence). Trimming cost V 6 bases and J 4 bases, with 12 bases left between them. The CDR3 spells CASSSREGTEAFF. CDR3 nucleotides: TGTGCCAGCAGCTCCAGGGAGGGCACTGAAGCTTTCTTT.

CDR3 coding DNA: TGTGCTAGTGCCCTAAGCGAGAACGGCGACTATGGCTACACCTTC. Translating gives CASALSENGDYGYTF. The V gene is TRBV12-5, the J gene TRBJ1-2; D not resolved. Germline values: CDR1 LGHNT, CDR2 FRNRAP. The CDR3 length is 15 residues. The V end lost 7 bases, the J end lost 3 bases, and 18 bases lay between the germline ends.

This chain uses TRBV6-2 or TRBV6-3 with TRBJ1-5; 7 bases line up with TRBD1. CDR1 and CDR2 (germline): MNHEY, SVGEGT. The CDR3 runs to 15 residues. V trimming: 4 bases; J trimming: 0 bases; junction bases outside the gene matches: 3. DNA for the CDR3: TGTGCCAGCAGTTCGGACAGGATTAGCAATCAGCCCCAGCATTTT. Translating gives CASSSDRISNQPQHF.

The chain combines TRBV11-3 with TRBJ1-2, with D perhaps TRBD1 (6 bases). Between the trimmed V and J ends, which lost 0 bases and 2 bases, there was a span of 13 bases. This CDR3 spans 16 amino acids. Germline-derived CDR1 and CDR2 are SGHNT and YENEEA. CDR3: CASSLETGRENYGYTF. CDR3 in DNA: TGTGCCAGCAGCTTAGAAACAGGGAGGGAGAACTATGGCTACACCTTC.

V gene TRBV5-1 combines with J gene TRBJ1-1, with 9 bases aligning to TRBD1. V was pared by 4 bases and J by 5 bases, with 9 bases of the junction left unmatched. Germline V gives CDR1 SGHRS, CDR2 YFSETQ. The CDR3 is made up of 15 amino acids. In DNA form, the CDR3 reads TGCGCCAGCAGCCTGACGGGACAGGGCTCAACTGAAGCTTTCTTT. Translating it yields CASSLTGQGSTEAFF.

The V and J genes are TRBV29-1 and TRBJ2-3; possibly TRBD2 for D (6 bases). Trimming shortened V by 6 bases and J by 0 bases, and 10 bases separated the two germline ends. The CDR3 length is 13 residues. Germline assignment: CDR1 SQVTM and CDR2 ANQGSEA. CDR3 sequence (DNA): TGCAGCGTCAAGGGACTTAGCACAGATACGCAGTATTTT. Its translation: CSVKGLSTDTQYF.